This T cell receptor beta chain is drawn from a study of regulatory T cells in long-lasting Graves disease. Through Arm-PCR of CDR3 regions and iRepertoire HTBI primers, TCR beta libraries were built. TCRdb called the multiplex PCR reads again in MiXCR, with one record for every CDR3 protein. The repertoire consists of roughly 520,000 distinct CDR3 sequences, with 12% occurring once and the leading ten covering roughly 8.2%. Indicated time point: newly diagnosed GD, antithyroid drugs for less than 3 months. TCR sequences were obtained from RNA taken from PBMCs. V was cut by 3 bases and J by 6 bases, with 18 bases left in between. Germline loops: CDR1 DFQATT, CDR2 SNEGSKA (reference sequence). The CDR3 runs to 16 residues. The same sample was also used in a study of T cells in Graves' hyperthyroidism and ophthalmopathy.

This clonotype originated in a woman in her twenties or thirties with Graves disease. The specimen was peripheral blood mononuclear cells (PBMCs), collected at new diagnosis, from a patient treated with antithyroid drugs. The genes are TRBV20-1 and TRBJ1-6; D possibly corresponds to TRBD1 (5 bases). The CDR3 is CSARGLGDQLNSPLHF. The CDR3 DNA reads as TGCAGTGCTAGGGGGCTTGGGGACCAACTTAATTCACCCCTCCACTTT.